This T cell receptor (beta chain) was identified in a study of control samples from healthy donors and cancer patients. Method: immunoSEQ multiplex PCR; TCRdb's copy keeps in-frame clones and lacks some. The repertoire holds 60,000 or so clones, roughly 95% seen once, with roughly 1.1% in the top ten. Losses at the gene ends were 5 bases for V and 3 bases for J; bases not matched to a gene: 10. Germline-derived CDR1 and CDR2 are SEHNR and FQNEAQ (reference sequence). This CDR3 has 16 amino acids. Sequences were obtained from blood. This sequence joins TRBV7-9 and TRBJ1-5, with 7 bases fitting TRBD1. The clonotype comes from a woman between 18 and 29 years old in good health. CDR3 sequence (DNA): TGTGCCAGCAGCCAGGGGGTGGGAGGGGCCAATCAGCCCCAGCATTTT. The encoded protein is CASSQGVGGANQPQHF.